One sample yielded the 26 T cell receptor beta chains listed below, sequenced in a study of blood T cell repertoires in COVID-19. Measured with immunoSEQ multiplex PCR; TCRdb has only the in-frame clones, and not every one. The sample lists 200,000 to 300,000 clones, approximately 83% occurring once. The sample consisted of PBMCs or T cells enriched from blood (not recorded which). The receptors stem from a woman in her forties with acute COVID-19.

This rearrangement joins TRBV2 to TRBJ2-7, with D unresolved. Trimming shortened V by 2 bases and J by 3 bases, and 5 bases separated the two germline ends. Germline V gene sequence: CDR1 SNHLY, CDR2 FYNNEI. CDR3 length: 12 amino acids. The CDR3 loop is CASSEIIYEQYF. The CDR3 region has the DNA TGTGCCAGCAGTGAAATTATCTACGAGCAGTACTTC.

The chain employs TRBV18 and TRBJ1-2; possibly TRBD1 for D (5 bases). This CDR3 region has 13 residues. V lost 2 bases to trimming and J lost 3 bases, with 7 bases between them. Germline loops: CDR1 KGHSH, CDR2 LQKENI. This CDR3 is CASSPAGHYGYTF. CDR3 nucleotides: TGTGCCAGCTCACCAGCAGGGCACTATGGCTACACCTTC.

About this clone: Within the sample, other DNA sequences also encode this same CDR3. This chain joins TRBV5-5 and TRBJ2-2, with 8 bases that match TRBD1. Germline loops: CDR1 SGHKS, CDR2 YYEKEE (reference sequence). With 4 bases clipped from V and 8 bases from J, the junction kept 7 bases outside the gene matches. The CDR3 covers 14 residues. CDR3 in amino acids: CASSQGAGTGELFF. CDR3 in DNA: TGTGCCAGCAGCCAGGGGGCGGGAACTGGGGAGCTGTTTTTT.

The CDR3 coding sequence is TGTGCCAGCAGTGAAAGGGACAGGGTTCAGCCCCAGCATTTT. Residues: CASSERDRVQPQHF. The V call is TRBV2, the J call TRBJ1-5; 9 bases align to TRBD1. The CDR3 has 14 residues. V gave up 2 bases and J gave up 6 bases; unmatched junction bases: 2. From germline, CDR1 is SNHLY and CDR2 FYNNEI. Full variable domain (remainder filled in from reference TRBV2 and TRBJ1-5): EPEVTQTPSHQVTQMGQEVILRCVPISNHLYFYWYRQILGQKVEFLVSFYNNEISEKSEIFDDQFSVERPDGSNFTLKIRSTKLEDSAMYFCASSERDRVQPQHFGDGTRLSIL.

The genes are TRBV7-9 and TRBJ2-5, with a tentative D call TRBD2 (5 bases). The germline V and J ends were trimmed by 5 bases and 10 bases, with 17 bases remaining between them. The germline CDR1 and CDR2 sequences are SEHNR and FQNEAQ (reference sequence). This CDR3 comprises 13 residues. CDR3 coding DNA: TGTGCCAGCAGCAACCCCGGACTTGGGGTCCAGTACTTC. Translated: CASSNPGLGVQYF.

The rearrangement uses TRBV15 and TRBJ2-7, with TRBD1 identical over 7 bases. V was clipped by 4 bases and J by 5 bases; unmatched bases: 5. This CDR3 is built from 13 residues. Germline CDR1 LNHNV, CDR2 YYDKDF (reference sequence). The DNA for the CDR3 is TGTGCCACCAGCACGGACAGGTCCAACGAGCAGTACTTC. Its translation is CATSTDRSNEQYF.

The V call is TRBV18, the J call TRBJ1-6; 7 bases line up with TRBD1. Germline loops: CDR1 KGHSH, CDR2 LQKENI. The length of the CDR3 is 14 residues. With 1 base clipped from V and 9 bases from J, the junction kept 3 bases outside the gene matches. The CDR3 DNA reads as TGTGCCAGCTCACCACAGGGGGCTGTTTCACCCCTCCACTTT. This codes for CASSPQGAVSPLHF.

This clone has a single count. V gene TRBV3-1 (or the pseudogene TRBV3-2) combines with J gene TRBJ2-1, with 9 bases fitting TRBD2. This CDR3 is built from 17 residues. Trimming removed 1 base from V and 3 bases from J; junction bases left unmatched: 7. The germline V gene has CDR1 LGHDT and CDR2 YNNKEL (reference sequence). CDR3 nucleotides: TGTGCCAGCAGCCAAGTCCTTCAGCGGGAGGTCTACAATGAGCAGTTCTTC. Its protein is CASSQVLQREVYNEQFF.

The rearrangement uses TRBV6-2 or TRBV6-3 and TRBJ2-3, with no clear D. CDR1 and CDR2 (germline): MNHEY, SVGEGT. This CDR3 is built from 14 residues. Trimming removed 6 bases at V and 4 bases at J, with 14 bases between. Here the CDR3 reads CASSLTNRADTQYF. The CDR3 DNA reads TGTGCCAGCAGCCTTACGAACCGGGCAGATACGCAGTATTTT.

The gene calls are TRBV5-5 and TRBJ1-4; D unclear. The CDR3 consists of 14 residues. The V and J ends lost 0 bases and 7 bases respectively, with 10 bases between them. CDR1 is SGHKS and CDR2 is YYEKEE in the germline V gene (reference sequence). CDR3 DNA sequence: TGTGCCAGCAGCTTGGGCGACTTGGGTGAAAAACTGTTTTTT. Amino acids: CASSLGDLGEKLFF.

V usage is TRBV19 and J usage is TRBJ1-2, with D maybe TRBD1 (5 bases). The CDR3 has 13 amino acids. V lost 7 bases and J lost 6, with 15 bases in between. The germline V gene has CDR1 LNHDA and CDR2 SQIVND (reference sequence). DNA of the CDR3: TGTGCCAGTACCCGTGGGGGAGGGCATGGCTACACCTTC. Translating it yields CASTRGGGHGYTF.

The chain uses TRBV7-9 and TRBJ1-2; D not certain. This CDR3 is built from 15 residues. V lost 3 bases and J 7 bases, leaving 18 bases between the germline ends. Per germline, CDR1 SEHNR and CDR2 FQNEAQ (reference sequence). CDR3 bases: TGTGCCAGCAGCTTGGGAGGAGCACCCCAACCTGGCTACACCTTC. This translates into CASSLGGAPQPGYTF.

The V gene is TRBV11-2, the J gene TRBJ2-3; 8 bases match TRBD2. Germline CDR1 reads SGHAT; CDR2 reads FQNNGV. The CDR3 has 18 residues. The ends lost 5 bases at V and 5 bases at J; junction bases unmatched: 18. The CDR3 sequence: CASSPGRGVIAGLDTQYF. CDR3 coding DNA: TGTGCCAGCAGCCCAGGGAGAGGGGTAATAGCGGGACTAGATACGCAGTATTTT.

V is TRBV6-5 and J is TRBJ2-7, with 9 bases identical to TRBD1. This CDR3 has 15 residues. Germline CDR1 MNHEY, CDR2 SVGAGI. V gave up 6 bases and J gave up 2 bases; unmatched junction bases: 8. In nucleotides, the CDR3 is TGTGCCAGCAGCACCAGGGACAGGGAGGCCTACGAGCAGTACTTC. Amino acids: CASSTRDREAYEQYF.

This rearrangement joins TRBV5-4 to TRBJ2-1, with 12 bases lining up with TRBD2. This CDR3 is 15 amino acids long. In germline, CDR1 is SGHNT, CDR2 YYREEE (reference sequence). With V trimmed by 4 bases and J by 8 bases, 7 bases remained unmatched. CDR3 protein: CASSLAGGPNYEQFF. The DNA for the CDR3 is TGTGCCAGCAGCCTAGCGGGAGGGCCTAACTATGAGCAGTTCTTC.

The chain recombines TRBV7-9 with TRBJ2-7; 10 bases line up with TRBD2. Germline assignment: CDR1 SEHNR and CDR2 FQNEAQ (reference sequence). This CDR3 contains 16 residues. V shed 4 bases, J shed 0 bases, and the junction held 6 bases outside the gene matches. Written as DNA, the CDR3 is TGTGCCAGCAGCTCACCGGGACTAGCGCCCTCCTACGAGCAGTACTTC. This translates into CASSSPGLAPSYEQYF.

The chain links TRBV3-1 (or the pseudogene TRBV3-2) to TRBJ2-7; 10 bases match TRBD2. V dropped 4 bases and J dropped 0; count of bases not matched to a gene: 9. The CDR3 sequence is 17 residues long. Germline V CDR1 and CDR2: LGHDT, YNNKEL (reference sequence). The CDR3 DNA follows: TGTGCCAGCAGCCCCTGGAGCGGGAGGGCTAGCTCCTACGAGCAGTACTTC. Amino acid sequence: CASSPWSGRASSYEQYF.

The rearrangement links TRBV4-2 to TRBJ1-5; 7 bases are a match to TRBD1. From germline, CDR1 is LGHNA and CDR2 YNFKEQ. The CDR3 extends over 15 amino acids. The V gene end was trimmed by 0 bases and the J gene end by 4 bases; junction bases not matched to a gene: 3. CDR3 loop: CASSQDRGRNQPQHF. CDR3 coding DNA: TGTGCCAGCAGCCAAGACAGGGGGAGGAATCAGCCCCAGCATTTT.

The rearrangement joins TRBV14 to TRBJ1-3, with 7 bases fitting TRBD1. This CDR3 has 14 amino acids. CDR1 and CDR2 from the germline V gene are SGHDN and FVKESK. V trimming: 1 base; J trimming: 7 bases; junction bases outside the gene matches: 4. CDR3 in DNA: TGTGCCAGCAGCCAAGTCGCAGGGGGGAACACCATATATTTT. The encoded protein is CASSQVAGGNTIYF. The entire variable domain, with the rest obtained from reference TRBV14 and TRBJ1-3, is as follows: EAGVTQFPSHSVIEKGQTVTLRCDPISGHDNLYWYRRVMGKEIKFLLHFVKESKQDESGMPNNRFLAERTGGTYSTLKVQPAELEDSGVYFCASSQVAGGNTIYFGEGSWLTVV.

The CDR3 DNA sequence: TGTGCCAGCAGTCCCCTCGGCTACGAGCAGTACTTC. Its translation is CASSPLGYEQYF. V gene TRBV28 combines with J gene TRBJ2-7; D unresolved. Germline-derived CDR1 and CDR2 are MDHEN and SYDVKM. CDR3 length: 12 residues. Trimming took 5 bases from V and 3 from J, leaving 8 bases between them.

The chain recombines TRBV5-6 with TRBJ2-7, with 8 positions matching TRBD2. V lost 0 bases and J lost 8; bases outside the gene matches: 19. In germline, CDR1 is SGHDT, CDR2 YYEEEE. CDR3 length: 18 amino acids. The CDR3 DNA is TGTGCCAGCAGCTTGGCCGGACTGCGATCGAGCGGGAGTATGAAGCAGTACTTC. Its translation: CASSLAGLRSSGSMKQYF. The complete variable domain, with remaining parts taken from reference TRBV5-6 and TRBJ2-7, reads DAGVTQSPTHLIKTRGQQVTLRCSPKSGHDTVSWYQQALGQGPQFIFQYYEEEERQRGNFPDRFSGHQFPNYSSELNVNALLLGDSALYLCASSLAGLRSSGSMKQYFGPGTRLTVT.

Only one count was recorded for this clone. The genes are TRBV19 and TRBJ1-1; unclear D gene. The V gene lost 4 bases and the J gene lost 0 bases, with 9 bases spanning the gap. There are 14 residues in the CDR3. Germline CDR1 reads LNHDA; CDR2 reads SQIVND (reference sequence). CDR3 protein: CASSRRLLNTEAFF. CDR3 in DNA: TGTGCCAGTAGTAGGAGACTATTGAACACTGAAGCTTTCTTT. Complete variable domain (other parts from reference TRBV19 and TRBJ1-1): DGGITQSPKYLFRKEGQNVTLSCEQNLNHDAMYWYRQDPGQGLRLIYYSQIVNDFQKGDIAEGYSVSREKKESFPLTVTSAQKNPTAFYLCASSRRLLNTEAFFGQGTRLTVV.

This clone was counted a few times. This chain links TRBV6-5 with TRBJ1-1; 10 bases line up with TRBD1. The V gene end was trimmed by 4 bases and the J gene end by 2 bases; junction bases not matched to a gene: 4. Germline CDR1 reads MNHEY; CDR2 reads SVGAGI. The CDR3 loop spans 15 amino acids. In nucleotides, the CDR3 is TGTGCCAGCAGTTTCGACAGGGGGCCTAACACTGAAGCTTTCTTT. This sequence encodes CASSFDRGPNTEAFF.

The genes are TRBV21-1 and TRBJ2-7; the table gives TRBD1 as D, unverified against the DNA. TRBV21-1 is described as a pseudogene. The CDR3 loop spans 13 amino acids. CDR3 bases: TGTGCCAGCAGCGGCGACAGGGACTACGAGCAGTACTTC. It specifies CASSGDRDYEQYF.

The chain recombines TRBV12-1 with TRBJ2-1; the table calls TRBD2, which could not be checked here. TRBV12-1 is a known pseudogene. The CDR3 length is 17 residues. CDR3 protein: CASSFGDSRLPYNEQFF. CDR3 sequence (DNA): TGTGCCAGCAGCTTTGGAGACTCCCGACTCCCCTACAATGAGCAGTTCTTC.

V is TRBV3-1 (or the pseudogene TRBV3-2) and J is TRBJ2-3, with 8 bases identical to TRBD2. V lost 0 bases to trimming and J lost 4 bases; unmatched junction nucleotides: 9. CDR3 length: 17 amino acids. Per germline, CDR1 LGHDT and CDR2 YNNKEL (reference sequence). CDR3 protein: CASSQDLGRAVADTQYF. For the CDR3, the DNA is TGTGCCAGCAGCCAAGATCTCGGGAGGGCCGTAGCAGATACGCAGTATTTT.